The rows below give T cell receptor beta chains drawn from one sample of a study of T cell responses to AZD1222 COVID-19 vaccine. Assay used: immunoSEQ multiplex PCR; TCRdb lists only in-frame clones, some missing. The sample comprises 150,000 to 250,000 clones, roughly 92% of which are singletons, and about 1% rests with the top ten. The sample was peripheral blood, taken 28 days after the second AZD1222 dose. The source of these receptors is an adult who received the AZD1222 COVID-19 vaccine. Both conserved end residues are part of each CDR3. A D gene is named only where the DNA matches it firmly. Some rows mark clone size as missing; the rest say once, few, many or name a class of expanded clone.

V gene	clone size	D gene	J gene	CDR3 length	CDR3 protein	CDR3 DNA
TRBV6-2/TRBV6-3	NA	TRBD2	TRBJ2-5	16	CASSYSPGGNQETQYF	TGTGCCAGCAGTTACTCGCCGGGGGGGAACCAAGAGACCCAGTACTTC
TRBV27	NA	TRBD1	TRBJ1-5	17	CASSLSTGGPGNQPQHF	TGTGCCAGCAGTTTATCGACAGGGGGCCCTGGCAATCAGCCCCAGCATTTT
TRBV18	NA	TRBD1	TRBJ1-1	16	CASSPDRWGRSTEAFF	TGTGCCAGCTCACCGGACAGGTGGGGCCGAAGCACTGAAGCTTTCTTT
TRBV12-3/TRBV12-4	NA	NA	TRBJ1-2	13	CASSPDGGGGYTF	TGTGCCAGCAGCCCGGACGGGGGAGGTGGCTACACCTTC
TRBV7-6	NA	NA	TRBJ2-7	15	CASSLFLGSSYEQYF	TGTGCCAGCAGCTTATTTCTGGGGAGCTCCTACGAGCAGTACTTC
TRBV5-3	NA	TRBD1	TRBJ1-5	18	CARSLATTGQVSNQPQHF	TGTGCCAGAAGCTTGGCCACAACCGGACAGGTTAGCAATCAGCCCCAGCATTTT
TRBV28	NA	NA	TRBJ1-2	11	CATILNYGYTF	TGTGCCACCATCCTTAACTATGGCTACACCTTC
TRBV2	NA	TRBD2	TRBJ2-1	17	CASSTSGSGGAYNEQFF	TGTGCCAGCAGCACCTCGGGGAGCGGGGGGGCCTACAATGAGCAGTTCTTC
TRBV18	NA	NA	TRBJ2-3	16	CASSPLTRGGTDTQYF	TGTGCCAGCTCACCATTGACTAGGGGGGGCACAGATACGCAGTATTTT
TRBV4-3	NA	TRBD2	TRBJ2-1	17	CASSQDTPSGDYNEQFF	TGCGCCAGCAGCCAAGATACACCTAGCGGGGATTACAATGAGCAGTTCTTC
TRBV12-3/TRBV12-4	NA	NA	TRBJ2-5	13	CASSPVGLVTQYF	TGTGCCAGCAGCCCCGTGGGGCTGGTGACCCAGTACTTC
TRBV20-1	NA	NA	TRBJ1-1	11	CSAGGDSEAFF	TGCAGTGCGGGGGGTGACAGTGAAGCTTTCTTT
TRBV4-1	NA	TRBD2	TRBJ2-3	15	CASSQNGGATDTQYF	TGCGCCAGCAGCCAGAACGGGGGGGCGACAGATACGCAGTATTTT
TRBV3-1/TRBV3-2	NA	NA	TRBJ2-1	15	CASSQVSGTYNEQFF	TGTGCCAGCAGCCAAGTGTCAGGGACCTACAATGAGCAGTTCTTC
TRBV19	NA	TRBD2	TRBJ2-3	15	CASSRLAGGLDTQYF	TGTGCCAGTAGTAGACTAGCGGGGGGACTGGATACGCAGTATTTT
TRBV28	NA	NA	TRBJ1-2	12	CASRRTNYGYTF	TGTGCCAGCCGCCGGACTAACTATGGCTACACCTTC
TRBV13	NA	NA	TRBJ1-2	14	CASSSARGKIGYTF	TGTGCCAGCAGCTCCGCCCGGGGGAAGATTGGCTACACCTTC
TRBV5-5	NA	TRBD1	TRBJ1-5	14	CASSSPDRGQPQHF	TGTGCCAGCAGCTCCCCGGACAGGGGCCAGCCCCAGCATTTT
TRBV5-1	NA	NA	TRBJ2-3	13	CASSLVVSDTQYF	TGCGCCAGCAGCTTGGTGGTGTCAGATACGCAGTATTTT
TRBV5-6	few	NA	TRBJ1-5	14	CASSWMRSNQPQHF	TGTGCCAGCAGCTGGATGCGTAGCAATCAGCCCCAGCATTTT
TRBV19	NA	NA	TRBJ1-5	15	CASAHGGYLNQPQHF	TGTGCCAGTGCCCACGGGGGATACCTGAATCAGCCCCAGCATTTT
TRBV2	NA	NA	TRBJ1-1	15	CASSVGVRVNTEAFF	TGTGCCAGCAGTGTAGGGGTCCGAGTGAACACTGAAGCTTTCTTT
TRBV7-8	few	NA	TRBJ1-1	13	CASSRYRNTEAFF	TGTGCCAGCAGCCGCTACCGGAACACTGAAGCTTTCTTT
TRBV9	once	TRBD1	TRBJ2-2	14	CASDRGLDTGELFF	TGTGCCAGCGACAGGGGGCTAGACACCGGGGAGCTGTTTTTT
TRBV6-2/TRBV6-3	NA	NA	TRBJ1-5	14	CASSRPAAGQPQHF	TGTGCCAGCAGTAGACCGGCGGCGGGTCAGCCCCAGCATTTT
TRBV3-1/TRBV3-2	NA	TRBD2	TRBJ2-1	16	CASSQRSGGTYNEQFF	TGTGCCAGCAGCCAACGCAGCGGGGGTACCTACAATGAGCAGTTCTTC
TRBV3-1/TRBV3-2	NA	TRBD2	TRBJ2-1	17	CASSHRPIGGFYNEQFF	TGTGCCAGCAGCCATCGACCCATCGGGGGGTTCTACAATGAGCAGTTCTTC
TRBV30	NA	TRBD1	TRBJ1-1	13	CAWSVAGQSKAFF	TGTGCCTGGAGTGTCGCGGGACAGTCCAAAGCTTTCTTT
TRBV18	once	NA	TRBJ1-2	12	CASSPGQISYTF	TGTGCCAGCTCCCCAGGACAGATCAGCTACACCTTC